These 2 T cell receptor beta chains originate from one sample sequenced in a study of T cell responses to AZD1222 COVID-19 vaccine. Libraries were prepared by immunoSEQ multiplex PCR; TCRdb keeps only in-frame clonotypes and omits some of them. The sample records some 140,000 clones, approximately 90% being singletons. The sequences come from peripheral blood, collected on day 0 of AZD1222 vaccination. All receptors derive from an adult in good health.

The CDR3 spells CATAGREAFF. DNA for the CDR3: TGTGCCACCGCGGGGAGGGAAGCTTTCTTT. The chain couples TRBV2 to TRBJ1-1; unclear D gene. Germline V lookup: CDR1 SNHLY, CDR2 FYNNEI. The ends were cut back, 10 bases at V and 8 bases at J, with 11 bases in the middle. CDR3 length: 10 amino acids.

CDR3 protein: CASSVRDGSNTEAFF. CDR3 DNA: TGTGCCAGCAGCGTCAGGGACGGGTCGAACACTGAAGCTTTCTTT. V is TRBV9 and J is TRBJ1-1; D is possibly TRBD1 (5 bases). The germline V gene has CDR1 SGDLS and CDR2 YYNGEE. This CDR3 has 15 residues. V was trimmed by 2 bases and J by 1 base, leaving 12 bases between them.